This TCR beta chain was profiled in a study of shared clonotypes between healthy human individuals. General study findings and limits: A generally larger estimated richness was seen in naive subsets than in memory subsets. The researchers took only blood, and tissue repertoires probably look different.

Sequencing was at deep level. Sequencing used immunoSEQ multiplex PCR; TCRdb keeps in-frame clones, though not all of them. The data contain about 730,000 clones, just under 75% of them singletons. Details on this clone: Its antigen is as yet unknown.

The study enrolled healthy HIV-negative adults without recent acute infections or vaccinations as donors. The CDR3 is 16 residues long. Trimming removed 1 base from V and 0 bases from J; junction bases left unmatched: 4. Germline V lookup: CDR1 MGHDK, CDR2 SYGVNS. The source is a woman in her twenties or thirties in good health. Material: memory CD4+ T cells sorted from blood. Sample subset: CD45RA-negative fraction. The chain combines TRBV25-1 with TRBJ2-7; 9 positions match TRBD2. DNA of the CDR3: TGTGCCAGCAGTGAATCGGCGGGAGGGAGCTCCTACGAGCAGTACTTC. Translation gives CASSESAGGSSYEQYF.